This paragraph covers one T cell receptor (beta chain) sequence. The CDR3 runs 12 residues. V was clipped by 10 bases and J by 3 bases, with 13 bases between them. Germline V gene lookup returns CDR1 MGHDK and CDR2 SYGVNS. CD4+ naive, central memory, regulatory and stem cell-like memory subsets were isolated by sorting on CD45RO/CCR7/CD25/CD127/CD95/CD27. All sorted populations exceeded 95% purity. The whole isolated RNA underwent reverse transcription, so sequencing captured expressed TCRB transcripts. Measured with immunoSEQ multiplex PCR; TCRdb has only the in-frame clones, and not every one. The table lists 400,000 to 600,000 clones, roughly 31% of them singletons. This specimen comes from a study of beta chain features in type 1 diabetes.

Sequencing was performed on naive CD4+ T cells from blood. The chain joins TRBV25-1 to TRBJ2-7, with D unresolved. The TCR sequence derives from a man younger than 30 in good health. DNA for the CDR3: TGTGCCACCCAGGTGGCAGACTACGAGCAGTACTTC. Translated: CATQVADYEQYF.